These T cell receptor beta chains were read from a single sample in a study of T cell responses to AZD1222 COVID-19 vaccine. The table came from immunoSEQ multiplex PCR; TCRdb's copy has only in-frame clones and leaves some out. Among approximately 160,000 clones, about 90% were seen once, and the ten largest hold roughly 5%. The sample was peripheral blood, taken on day 0 of AZD1222 vaccination. All receptors come from an adult in good health. Each CDR3 is given with its conserved first and last residue. Each record gives: J gene, clone size, D gene, V gene, CDR3 protein, CDR3 DNA. A D gene is named only where the DNA matches it firmly. Clone size appears in some rows only: once, few, many, or a class for an expanded clone.

J gene: TRBJ1-6
clone size: NA
D gene: NA
V gene: TRBV6-2/TRBV6-3
CDR3 protein: CASSYSGRGNSPLHF
CDR3 DNA: TGTGCCAGCAGTTACTCGGGACGAGGGAATTCACCCCTCCACTTT

J gene: TRBJ2-7
clone size: NA
D gene: NA
V gene: TRBV6-5
CDR3 protein: CASSSGGTYEQYF
CDR3 DNA: TGTGCCAGCAGTTCCGGCGGTACCTACGAGCAGTACTTC

J gene: TRBJ2-1
clone size: NA
D gene: NA
V gene: TRBV9
CDR3 protein: CASSPRPYNEQFF
CDR3 DNA: TGTGCCAGCAGCCCCCGCCCCTACAATGAGCAGTTCTTC

J gene: TRBJ2-7
clone size: NA
D gene: NA
V gene: TRBV7-2
CDR3 protein: CASSDVLDSYEQYF
CDR3 DNA: TGTGCCAGCAGCGACGTTCTAGACTCCTACGAGCAGTACTTC

J gene: TRBJ2-2
clone size: NA
D gene: NA
V gene: TRBV2
CDR3 protein: CASSDDIWNTGELFF
CDR3 DNA: TGTGCCAGCAGTGATGACATCTGGAACACCGGGGAGCTGTTTTTT

J gene: TRBJ2-1
clone size: few
D gene: NA
V gene: TRBV29-1
CDR3 protein: CSVVLFQGGNEQFF
CDR3 DNA: TGCAGCGTTGTGTTATTCCAGGGCGGCAATGAGCAGTTCTTC

J gene: TRBJ2-1
clone size: NA
D gene: TRBD2
V gene: TRBV7-8
CDR3 protein: CASTSWGLAGGSNNEQFF
CDR3 DNA: TGTGCCAGCACCTCGTGGGGACTAGCGGGAGGTTCAAACAATGAGCAGTTCTTC

J gene: TRBJ2-1
clone size: NA
D gene: NA
V gene: TRBV12-3/TRBV12-4
CDR3 protein: CASSWGSINEQFF
CDR3 DNA: TGTGCCAGCAGTTGGGGGTCCATCAATGAGCAGTTCTTC

J gene: TRBJ1-4
clone size: NA
D gene: NA
V gene: TRBV6-5
CDR3 protein: CASRDWTNEKLFF
CDR3 DNA: TGTGCCAGCAGGGATTGGACTAATGAAAAACTGTTTTTT

J gene: TRBJ2-5
clone size: NA
D gene: TRBD2
V gene: TRBV6-2/TRBV6-3
CDR3 protein: CASSSSGRYQETQYF
CDR3 DNA: TGTGCCAGCAGTTCTAGCGGGAGGTACCAAGAGACCCAGTACTTC

J gene: TRBJ2-2
clone size: NA
D gene: NA
V gene: TRBV7-2
CDR3 protein: CASSLFSGRGELFF
CDR3 DNA: TGTGCCAGCAGCTTATTTAGCGGACGAGGGGAGCTGTTTTTT

J gene: TRBJ2-1
clone size: NA
D gene: TRBD2
V gene: TRBV11-2
CDR3 protein: CASSRTSGSIYNEQFF
CDR3 DNA: TGTGCCAGCAGCCGGACTAGCGGGAGCATCTACAATGAGCAGTTCTTC

J gene: TRBJ2-7
clone size: NA
D gene: TRBD1
V gene: TRBV6-5
CDR3 protein: CASSTGTGGFYEQYF
CDR3 DNA: TGTGCCAGCAGTACCGGGACAGGGGGGTTTTACGAGCAGTACTTC

J gene: TRBJ2-1
clone size: NA
D gene: NA
V gene: TRBV27
CDR3 protein: CASSPPSNEQFF
CDR3 DNA: TGTGCCAGCAGTCCCCCTAGTAATGAGCAGTTCTTC

J gene: TRBJ1-1
clone size: NA
D gene: NA
V gene: TRBV2
CDR3 protein: CASSGQGNTEAFF
CDR3 DNA: TGTGCCAGCAGTGGCCAGGGGAACACTGAAGCTTTCTTT

J gene: TRBJ2-7
clone size: NA
D gene: NA
V gene: TRBV14
CDR3 protein: CASSHGSYEQYF
CDR3 DNA: TGTGCCAGCAGCCACGGGTCCTACGAGCAGTACTTC

J gene: TRBJ2-7
clone size: once
D gene: NA
V gene: TRBV3-1/TRBV3-2
CDR3 protein: CASSQVTGLEQYF
CDR3 DNA: TGTGCCAGCAGCCAAGTGACGGGGTTGGAGCAGTACTTC

J gene: TRBJ1-2
clone size: NA
D gene: NA
V gene: TRBV27
CDR3 protein: CASSSTGQRVGGYTF
CDR3 DNA: TGTGCCAGCAGTTCAACAGGGCAGAGGGTGGGTGGCTACACCTTC

J gene: TRBJ1-2
clone size: NA
D gene: NA
V gene: TRBV29-1
CDR3 protein: CSVESIGYYGYTF
CDR3 DNA: TGCAGCGTTGAATCTATAGGGTACTATGGCTACACCTTC

J gene: TRBJ2-2
clone size: NA
D gene: NA
V gene: TRBV19
CDR3 protein: CASRRARGTGELFF
CDR3 DNA: TGTGCCAGTAGGAGGGCGAGAGGTACCGGGGAGCTGTTTTTT

J gene: TRBJ2-5
clone size: NA
D gene: NA
V gene: TRBV23-1
CDR3 protein: CASSQSAWGPQETQYF
CDR3 DNA: TGCGCCAGCAGTCAATCGGCTTGGGGCCCTCAAGAGACCCAGTACTTC

J gene: TRBJ1-3
clone size: NA
D gene: NA
V gene: TRBV9
CDR3 protein: CASSVGGTAGNTIYF
CDR3 DNA: TGTGCCAGCAGCGTGGGAGGGACTGCTGGAAACACCATATATTTT

J gene: TRBJ2-4
clone size: NA
D gene: NA
V gene: TRBV4-2
CDR3 protein: CASSQGGATPNIQYF
CDR3 DNA: TGTGCCAGCAGCCAAGGCGGGGCCACCCCCAACATTCAGTACTTC

J gene: TRBJ2-7
clone size: NA
D gene: TRBD2
V gene: TRBV29-1
CDR3 protein: CSVLGTSGSADEQYF
CDR3 DNA: TGCAGCGTCCTTGGGACTAGCGGGAGTGCCGACGAGCAGTACTTC

J gene: TRBJ1-6
clone size: once
D gene: NA
V gene: TRBV2
CDR3 protein: CASSRPNSPLHF
CDR3 DNA: TGTGCCAGCAGTCGACCAAATTCACCCCTCCACTTT

J gene: TRBJ1-3
clone size: NA
D gene: NA
V gene: TRBV27
CDR3 protein: CASSSLQGSGNTIYF
CDR3 DNA: TGTGCCAGCAGTTCCCTTCAGGGCTCTGGAAACACCATATATTTT

J gene: TRBJ1-1
clone size: NA
D gene: NA
V gene: TRBV7-3
CDR3 protein: CASSLYGNTEAFF
CDR3 DNA: TGTGCCAGCAGCTTATATGGGAACACTGAAGCTTTCTTT

J gene: TRBJ1-1
clone size: once
D gene: NA
V gene: TRBV27
CDR3 protein: CASSLGGGTEAFF
CDR3 DNA: TGTGCCAGCAGTTTAGGGGGGGGGACTGAAGCTTTCTTT

J gene: TRBJ1-5
clone size: NA
D gene: TRBD1
V gene: TRBV24-1
CDR3 protein: CATSPTGGGGILPQHF
CDR3 DNA: TGTGCCACCAGTCCTACAGGGGGCGGAGGTATCCTGCCCCAGCATTTT

J gene: TRBJ1-5
clone size: NA
D gene: TRBD1
V gene: TRBV19
CDR3 protein: CASREGGTGYQPQHF
CDR3 DNA: TGTGCCAGTAGAGAAGGTGGGACAGGCTATCAGCCCCAGCATTTT

J gene: TRBJ2-3
clone size: NA
D gene: NA
V gene: TRBV7-2
CDR3 protein: CASSLRTGTDTQYF
CDR3 DNA: TGTGCCAGCAGCTTACGAACAGGCACAGATACGCAGTATTTT

J gene: TRBJ2-7
clone size: NA
D gene: NA
V gene: TRBV28
CDR3 protein: CASSFPLYEQYF
CDR3 DNA: TGTGCCAGCAGTTTTCCTCTCTACGAGCAGTACTTC

J gene: TRBJ2-5
clone size: NA
D gene: TRBD2
V gene: TRBV6-5
CDR3 protein: CASSYTGSGRKTQYF
CDR3 DNA: TGTGCCAGCAGTTACACGGGCTCCGGGAGGAAGACCCAGTACTTC

J gene: TRBJ2-7
clone size: once
D gene: NA
V gene: TRBV28
CDR3 protein: CASTGSGDEQYF
CDR3 DNA: TGTGCCAGCACGGGATCAGGGGACGAGCAGTACTTC

J gene: TRBJ2-6
clone size: NA
D gene: NA
V gene: TRBV19
CDR3 protein: CASQMPGANVLTF
CDR3 DNA: TGTGCCAGTCAAATGCCTGGGGCCAACGTCCTGACTTTC

J gene: TRBJ2-7
clone size: NA
D gene: NA
V gene: TRBV23-1
CDR3 protein: CASTSRRWEQYF
CDR3 DNA: TGCGCCAGCACCTCGCGCAGGTGGGAGCAGTACTTC

J gene: TRBJ2-3
clone size: NA
D gene: TRBD1
V gene: TRBV5-1
CDR3 protein: CASSARTGRITDTQYF
CDR3 DNA: TGCGCCAGCAGCGCCCGGACAGGGAGGATCACAGATACGCAGTATTTT

J gene: TRBJ2-1
clone size: NA
D gene: NA
V gene: TRBV7-2
CDR3 protein: CASSLRGWSDEQFF
CDR3 DNA: TGTGCCAGCAGCTTAAGAGGGTGGAGCGATGAGCAGTTCTTC

J gene: TRBJ1-2
clone size: NA
D gene: NA
V gene: TRBV24-1
CDR3 protein: CATSRRDNYGYTF
CDR3 DNA: TGTGCCACCAGTAGGAGGGATAACTATGGCTACACCTTC

J gene: TRBJ2-1
clone size: NA
D gene: NA
V gene: TRBV3-1/TRBV3-2
CDR3 protein: CASSQRADGEQFF
CDR3 DNA: TGTGCCAGCAGCCAGAGGGCGGACGGTGAGCAGTTCTTC

J gene: TRBJ1-5
clone size: NA
D gene: NA
V gene: TRBV6-2/TRBV6-3
CDR3 protein: CASSSPGLNQPQHF
CDR3 DNA: TGTGCCAGCAGTTCCCCGGGTCTCAATCAGCCCCAGCATTTT

J gene: TRBJ2-3
clone size: NA
D gene: NA
V gene: TRBV11-2
CDR3 protein: CASSSNADTQYF
CDR3 DNA: TGTGCCAGCAGCTCAAACGCAGATACGCAGTATTTT

J gene: TRBJ2-2
clone size: NA
D gene: TRBD2
V gene: TRBV11-2
CDR3 protein: CASSPRSGRAPNTGELFF
CDR3 DNA: TGTGCCAGCAGCCCGCGGAGCGGGAGGGCCCCGAACACCGGGGAGCTGTTTTTT

J gene: TRBJ2-3
clone size: NA
D gene: TRBD2
V gene: TRBV25-1
CDR3 protein: CASKGLATDTQYF
CDR3 DNA: TGTGCCAGCAAAGGACTAGCGACAGATACGCAGTATTTT

J gene: TRBJ1-3
clone size: NA
D gene: TRBD1
V gene: TRBV28
CDR3 protein: CASLRDRGRNTIYF
CDR3 DNA: TGTGCCAGCCTCCGGGACAGGGGAAGAAACACCATATATTTT

J gene: TRBJ1-5
clone size: NA
D gene: TRBD1
V gene: TRBV6-2/TRBV6-3
CDR3 protein: CASSWDRGNQPQHF
CDR3 DNA: TGTGCCAGCAGTTGGGACAGGGGAAATCAGCCCCAGCATTTT

J gene: TRBJ2-5
clone size: NA
D gene: TRBD2
V gene: TRBV9
CDR3 protein: CASSVDGASGKETQYF
CDR3 DNA: TGTGCCAGCAGCGTAGACGGAGCTAGCGGGAAAGAGACCCAGTACTTC

J gene: TRBJ1-5
clone size: NA
D gene: NA
V gene: TRBV6-5
CDR3 protein: CASSYDGGQPQHF
CDR3 DNA: TGTGCCAGCAGTTACGATGGGGGACAGCCCCAGCATTTT

J gene: TRBJ1-4
clone size: once
D gene: NA
V gene: TRBV2
CDR3 protein: CASRDRSTNEKLFF
CDR3 DNA: TGTGCCAGCAGAGACCGCTCAACTAATGAAAAACTGTTTTTT

J gene: TRBJ1-5
clone size: NA
D gene: NA
V gene: TRBV6-5
CDR3 protein: CASGGFGNQPQHF
CDR3 DNA: TGTGCCAGCGGAGGCTTCGGCAATCAGCCCCAGCATTTT

J gene: TRBJ2-7
clone size: NA
D gene: NA
V gene: TRBV9
CDR3 protein: CASSRQAGGSYEQYF
CDR3 DNA: TGTGCCAGCAGTCGCCAGGCTGGCGGCTCCTACGAGCAGTACTTC

J gene: TRBJ2-1
clone size: NA
D gene: TRBD2
V gene: TRBV4-1
CDR3 protein: CASSQELAGATRYEQFF
CDR3 DNA: TGCGCCAGCAGCCAAGAGTTAGCGGGAGCCACGAGGTATGAGCAGTTCTTC

J gene: TRBJ1-2
clone size: NA
D gene: TRBD1
V gene: TRBV7-2
CDR3 protein: CASSLDRGGGYTF
CDR3 DNA: TGTGCCAGCAGCTTAGACAGGGGTGGCGGCTACACCTTC

J gene: TRBJ1-2
clone size: NA
D gene: NA
V gene: TRBV3-1/TRBV3-2
CDR3 protein: CASSPTTTRVRSGYTF
CDR3 DNA: TGTGCCAGCAGCCCCACTACAACAAGGGTTAGAAGTGGCTACACCTTC